This T cell receptor (beta chain) was recovered during a study of blood T cell repertoires in COVID-19. At the level of the study: Whether acute or convalescent, the COVID-19 samples came from the United States, Italy and Spain. Sources were T cells, B-cell-depleted T cells, or PBMCs; the material itself was cDNA or gDNA.

This clone was seen a handful of times. The V gene lost 4 bases and the J gene lost 0 bases, with 14 bases spanning the gap. The CDR3 consists of 16 residues. From germline, CDR1 is SGHRS and CDR2 YFSETQ. Repertoires were generated with immunoSEQ multiplex PCR, while TCRdb's copy carries only in-frame clones and drops some. Counted here are a few hundred thousand clones, around 89% occurring once; the ten biggest clones make up approximately 0.84%. Sequencing was performed on peripheral blood. V and J are TRBV5-1 and TRBJ2-4; D is unresolved. The sequence derives from a man younger than 45 with acute or convalescent COVID-19. CDR3 protein: CASSPAPHIAKNIQYF. The CDR3 nucleotides are TGCGCCAGCAGCCCCGCCCCTCACATAGCCAAAAACATTCAGTACTTC.